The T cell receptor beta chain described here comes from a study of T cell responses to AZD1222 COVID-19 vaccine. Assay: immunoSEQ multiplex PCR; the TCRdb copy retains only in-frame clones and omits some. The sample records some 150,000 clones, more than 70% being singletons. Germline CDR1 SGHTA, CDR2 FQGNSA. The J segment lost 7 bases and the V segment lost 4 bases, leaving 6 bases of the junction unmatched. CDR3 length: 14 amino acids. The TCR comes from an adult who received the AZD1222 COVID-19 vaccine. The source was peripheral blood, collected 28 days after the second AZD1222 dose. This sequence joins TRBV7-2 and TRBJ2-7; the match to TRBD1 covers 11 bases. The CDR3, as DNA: TGTGCCAGCAGCTCCCGGGACAGGGGGAGAGAGCAGTACTTC. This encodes CASSSRDRGREQYF.